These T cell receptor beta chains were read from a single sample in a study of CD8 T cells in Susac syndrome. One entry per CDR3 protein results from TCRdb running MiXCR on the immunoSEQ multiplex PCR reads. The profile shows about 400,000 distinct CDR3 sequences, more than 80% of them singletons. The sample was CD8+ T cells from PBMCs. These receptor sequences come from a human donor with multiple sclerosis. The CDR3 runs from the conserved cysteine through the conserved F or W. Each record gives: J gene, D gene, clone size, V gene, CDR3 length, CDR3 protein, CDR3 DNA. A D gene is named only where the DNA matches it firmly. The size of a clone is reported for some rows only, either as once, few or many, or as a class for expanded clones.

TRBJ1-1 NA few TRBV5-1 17 CASSLPWGGADSTEAFF TGCGCCAGCAGCTTGCCCTGGGGGGGGGCGGATAGCACTGAAGCTTTCTTT
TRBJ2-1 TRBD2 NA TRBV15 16 CATSRVGREFVNEQFF TGTGCCACCAGCAGAGTGGGGCGGGAGTTCGTCAATGAGCAGTTCTTC
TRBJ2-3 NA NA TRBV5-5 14 CASSLARDQDTQYF TGTGCCAGCAGCTTGGCCCGCGACCAAGATACGCAGTATTTT
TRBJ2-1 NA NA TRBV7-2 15 CASSEGGGAYNEQFF TGTGCCAGCAGCGAGGGAGGGGGGGCCTACAATGAGCAGTTCTTC
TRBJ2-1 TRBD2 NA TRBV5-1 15 CASSASGRVEYEQFF TGCGCCAGCAGCGCTAGCGGGAGGGTAGAATATGAGCAGTTCTTC
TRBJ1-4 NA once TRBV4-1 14 CASTLGHADEKLFF TGCGCCAGCACCCTGGGACACGCCGATGAAAAACTGTTTTTT
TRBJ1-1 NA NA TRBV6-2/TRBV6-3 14 CASSIQGDWSEAFF TGTGCCAGCAGTATACAGGGAGATTGGTCTGAAGCTTTCTTT
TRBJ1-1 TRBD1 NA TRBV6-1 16 CASRGAGDRGQTEAFF TGTGCCAGCAGAGGGGCGGGGGACAGGGGGCAAACTGAAGCTTTCTTT
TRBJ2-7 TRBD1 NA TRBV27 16 CASSAIGTGESYEQYF TGTGCCAGCAGCGCGATAGGGACAGGTGAATCCTACGAGCAGTACTTC
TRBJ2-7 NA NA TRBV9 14 CASSVASSSYEQYF TGTGCCAGCAGCGTAGCTTCCAGCTCCTACGAGCAGTACTTC
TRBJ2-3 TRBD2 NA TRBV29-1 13 CSVQAGEGDTQYF TGCAGCGTTCAAGCGGGGGAGGGAGATACGCAGTATTTT
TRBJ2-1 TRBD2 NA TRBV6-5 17 CASSYSREVPFGDEQFF TGTGCCAGCAGTTACTCGCGGGAGGTCCCCTTTGGGGATGAGCAGTTCTTC
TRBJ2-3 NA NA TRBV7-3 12 CASSSIGDTQYF TGTGCCAGCAGCTCGATCGGGGATACGCAGTATTTT
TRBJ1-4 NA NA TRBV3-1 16 CASSQDLGGTNEKLFF TGTGCCAGCAGCCAAGACCTGGGGGGCACTAATGAAAAACTGTTTTTT
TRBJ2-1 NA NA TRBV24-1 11 CATSDGNEQFF TGTGCCACCAGTGATGGAAATGAGCAGTTCTTC
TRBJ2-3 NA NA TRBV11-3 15 CASSSREATTDTQYF TGTGCCAGCAGCTCCCGTGAAGCGACCACAGATACGCAGTATTTT
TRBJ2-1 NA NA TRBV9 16 CASSVEVGPTYNEQFF TGTGCCAGCAGCGTAGAGGTTGGGCCGACCTACAATGAGCAGTTCTTC
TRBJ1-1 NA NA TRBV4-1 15 CASSQVDGLNTEAFF TGCGCCAGCAGCCAAGTCGACGGACTGAACACTGAAGCTTTCTTT
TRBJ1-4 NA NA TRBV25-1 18 CASSESRSTGATNEKLFF TGTGCCAGCAGTGAATCCCGTTCTACCGGTGCAACTAATGAAAAACTGTTTTTT
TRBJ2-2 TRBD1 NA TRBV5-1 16 CASSLLGQINTGELFF TGCGCCAGCAGCTTGCTGGGACAGATAAACACCGGGGAGCTGTTTTTT
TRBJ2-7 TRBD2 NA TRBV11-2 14 CASRPGLELSEQYF TGTGCCAGCAGACCAGGACTAGAGTTGAGCGAGCAGTACTTC
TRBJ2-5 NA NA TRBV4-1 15 CASSQDPGFQETQYF TGCGCCAGCAGCCAAGATCCGGGGTTCCAAGAGACCCAGTACTTC
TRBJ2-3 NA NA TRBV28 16 CASSLPPGIGTDTQYF TGTGCCAGCAGTTTACCTCCGGGCATTGGCACAGATACGCAGTATTTT
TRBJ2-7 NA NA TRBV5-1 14 CASSSGTNSYEQYF TGCGCCAGCAGCTCCGGGACAAACTCCTACGAGCAGTACTTC
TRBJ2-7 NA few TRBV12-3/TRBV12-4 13 CASSPGLADEQYF TGTGCCAGCAGTCCTGGTTTAGCGGACGAGCAGTACTTC
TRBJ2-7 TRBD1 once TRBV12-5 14 CASGLTGESYEQYF TGTGCTAGTGGCCTGACAGGGGAATCCTACGAGCAGTACTTC
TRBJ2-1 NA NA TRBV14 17 CASSQDSAGYSYNEQFF TGTGCCAGCAGCCAAGATTCGGCGGGCTACTCCTACAATGAGCAGTTCTTC
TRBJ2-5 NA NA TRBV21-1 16 CASTQTPSGNEETQYF TGTGCCAGTACCCAGACCCCTAGCGGGAACGAAGAGACCCAGTACTTC
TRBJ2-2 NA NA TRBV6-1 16 CASSEGWWENTGELFF TGTGCCAGCAGTGAAGGTTGGTGGGAGAACACCGGGGAGCTGTTTTTT
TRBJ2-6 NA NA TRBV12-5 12 CASQRGANVLTF TGTGCTAGTCAAAGGGGGGCCAACGTCCTGACTTTC
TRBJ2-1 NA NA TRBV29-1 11 CSVRGDNEQFF TGCAGCGTCAGGGGGGACAATGAGCAGTTCTTC
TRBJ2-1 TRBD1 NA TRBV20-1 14 CSARQRGQGNEQFF TGCAGTGCTAGACAACGAGGACAGGGGAATGAGCAGTTCTTC
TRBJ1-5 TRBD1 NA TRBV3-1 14 CASGPQGGGWPQHF TGTGCCAGCGGACCCCAGGGGGGAGGATGGCCCCAGCATTTT
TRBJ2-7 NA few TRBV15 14 CATSRDLEGYEQYF TGTGCCACCAGCAGAGATCTTGAGGGTTACGAGCAGTACTTC
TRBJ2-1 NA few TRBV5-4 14 CASSPKTRGNEQFF TGTGCCAGCAGCCCTAAGACTAGGGGCAATGAGCAGTTCTTC
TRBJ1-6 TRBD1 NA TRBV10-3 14 CAISESGTVSPLHF TGTGCCATCAGTGAGTCGGGGACAGTATCACCCCTCCACTTT
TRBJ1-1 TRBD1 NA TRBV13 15 CASSEWQGAGTEAFF TGTGCCAGCAGCGAATGGCAGGGGGCAGGCACTGAAGCTTTCTTT
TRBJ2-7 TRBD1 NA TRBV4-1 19 CASSQIPTGPERAPYEQYF TGCGCCAGCAGCCAAATCCCGACAGGGCCTGAAAGGGCCCCCTACGAGCAGTACTTC
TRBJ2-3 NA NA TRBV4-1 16 CASSQDPGLSTDTQYF TGCGCCAGCAGCCAAGATCCAGGCCTTAGCACAGATACGCAGTATTTT
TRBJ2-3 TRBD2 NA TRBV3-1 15 CASSQELAATDTQYF TGTGCCAGCAGCCAAGAGCTAGCGGCCACAGATACGCAGTATTTT
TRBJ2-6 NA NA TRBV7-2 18 CASSPNPNKGSGANVLTF TGTGCCAGCAGCCCAAATCCTAACAAGGGCTCTGGGGCCAACGTCCTGACTTTC
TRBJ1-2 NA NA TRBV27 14 CASSSLSEGCGYTF TGTGCCAGCAGTTCCTTATCGGAGGGGTGCGGCTACACCTTC
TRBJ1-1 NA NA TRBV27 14 CASSATGRGPEAFF TGTGCCAGCAGTGCGACGGGGAGGGGACCTGAAGCTTTCTTT
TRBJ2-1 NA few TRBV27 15 CASSLSFTSNNEQFF TGTGCCAGCAGTTTATCCTTCACTAGTAACAATGAGCAGTTCTTC
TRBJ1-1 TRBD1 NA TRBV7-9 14 CASSRSGTGIEAFF TGTGCCAGCAGCCGCTCCGGGACAGGCATTGAAGCTTTCTTT
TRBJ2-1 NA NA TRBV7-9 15 CASSLPGTPVGEQFF TGTGCCAGCAGCTTACCCGGGACACCGGTGGGTGAGCAGTTCTTC
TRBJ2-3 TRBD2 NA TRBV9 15 CASTFSSGTTDTQYF TGTGCCAGCACTTTCTCTAGCGGGACCACAGATACGCAGTATTTT